The sequence of this TCR beta chain was determined in a study of control samples from healthy donors and cancer patients (dated by TCRdb to about 2020). As to this clone: The antigen it binds to is not known. Base quality data are lacking; no much larger clone is found one base away.

Library preparation used the immunoSEQ multiplex PCR assay. Here the immuneACCESS table is served through TCRdb, limited to in-frame sequences with V and J called. Missing clones are a known gap in these copies; in checked studies unresolved V genes cover under half, and the rest lacks a known reason. Counted in this sample were 150,000 to 160,000 clones; about 93% of them appeared once. The ten largest clones take up 2% to 2.5% of the sample. Sequenced: blood. The receptor comes from a man aged 45-65 years in good health.

The CDR3 is CASSGDPKWADTQYF. The bases read TGTGCCAGCAGCGGGGACCCGAAATGGGCAGATACGCAGTATTTT. The chain was built from TRBV28 and TRBJ2-3, with the D gene possibly TRBD1 or TRBD2, each one fitting 5 bases. CDR1 MDHEN and CDR2 SYDVKM were looked up in the germline V gene. Deletion took 6 bases off V and 4 bases off J, with a span of 17 bases between the germline ends. CDR3 length: 15 amino acids, cysteine to phenylalanine. The DNA shown is the 45-base CDR3, in frame from base 1.